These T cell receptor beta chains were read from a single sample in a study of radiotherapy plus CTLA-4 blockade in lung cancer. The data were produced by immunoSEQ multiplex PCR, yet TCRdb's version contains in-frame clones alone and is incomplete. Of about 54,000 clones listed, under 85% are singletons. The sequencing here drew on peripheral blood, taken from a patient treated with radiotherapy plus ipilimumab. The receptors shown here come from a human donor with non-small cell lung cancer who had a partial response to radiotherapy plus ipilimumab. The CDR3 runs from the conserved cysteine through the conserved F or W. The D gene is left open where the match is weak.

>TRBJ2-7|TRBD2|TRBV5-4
TGTGCCAGCAGCCCGACTAGCGGGGAGAACTACGAGCAGTACTTC
CASSPTSGENYEQYF
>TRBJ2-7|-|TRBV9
TGTGCCAGCAGCGTAGCCGGGGATCGCGAGCAGTACTTC
CASSVAGDREQYF
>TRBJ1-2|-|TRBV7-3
TGTGCCAGCAGCTTAAAAGGGGGTGACTATGGCTACACCTTC
CASSLKGGDYGYTF
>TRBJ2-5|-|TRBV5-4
TGTGCCAGCAGCTTTAAACAGCAAGAGACCCAGTACTTC
CASSFKQQETQYF
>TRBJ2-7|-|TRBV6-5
TGTGCCAGCAGTGCTCGACTAGGGACCTACGAGCAGTACTTC
CASSARLGTYEQYF
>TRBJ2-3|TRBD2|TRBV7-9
TGTGCCAGCAGCCCGTCGTTCGGGGGGGGAGATACGCAGTATTTT
CASSPSFGGGDTQYF
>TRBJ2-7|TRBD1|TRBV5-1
TGCGCCAGCAGCTTAAGTCCGGGACAGGGTTACGAGCAGTACTTC
CASSLSPGQGYEQYF
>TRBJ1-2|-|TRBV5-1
TGCGCCAGCAGCTTAGGGCAGGGCTGGGGCTACACCTTC
CASSLGQGWGYTF
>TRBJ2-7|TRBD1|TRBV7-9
TGTGCCAGCAGCCCCTGGGACAGCTCCTCCTACGAGCAGTACTTC
CASSPWDSSSYEQYF
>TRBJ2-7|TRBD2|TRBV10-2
TGCGCCAGCAGTGGGGAAAGCGGGGTAGCCTACGAGCAGTACTTC
CASSGESGVAYEQYF
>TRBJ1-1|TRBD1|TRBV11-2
TGTGCCAGCAGCCTGGGCAGGGGACAGGGACGGACTGAAGCTTTCTTT
CASSLGRGQGRTEAFF
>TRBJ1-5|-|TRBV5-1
TGCGCCAGCAGCCGCGACACGAACCCCAATCAGCCCCAGCATTTT
CASSRDTNPNQPQHF